This T cell receptor (beta chain) was sequenced in a study of a mutant IDH1 vaccine in newly diagnosed glioma. Of note for this clone: As yet, its antigen is unknown.

Produced via immunoSEQ multiplex PCR; TCRdb's table is partial and in-frame only. The table has approximately 60,000 clones, less than 90% seen once; the top ten hold around 3.5%. Time point specified: week 47, end of study. In the vaccine, a single dose held 300 ug of the mutant IDH1 20-mer peptide, along with topical imiquimod. Germline-derived CDR1 and CDR2 are SGHAT and FQNNGV. After removal of 5 bases from V and 4 bases from J, the junction contained 8 bases not matched to a gene. This CDR3 is 15 amino acids long. J is TRBJ2-5 and V is TRBV11-2, with 9 bases fitting TRBD2. The TCR was taken from a woman aged 45-65 years with glioma. The sample was PBMCs, taken from a glioma patient whose treatment included an IDH1 peptide vaccine. CDR3 nucleotides: TGTGCCAGCAGCGGCGGGGCGGGGGGGAGAGAGACCCAGTACTTC. This codes for CASSGGAGGRETQYF.